Following are 11 T cell receptor beta chains from one sample sequenced in a study of molecular identifiers for immune sequencing clone quantification. TCRdb used MiXCR to reprocess the PCR reads, holding one entry per CDR3 protein. The sample has some 650,000 distinct CDR3 sequences, around 20% seen once; the top ten hold roughly 0.9%. Sequencing was carried out using naive CD8+ T cells from blood, with Jurkat cell RNA spiked in. As to subset: FACS-sorted CD8+CD4-CCR7+CD45RA+ naive T cells. All receptors derive from a human donor in good health. Some libraries in this study had Jurkat cell RNA spiked in.

At least ten counts were recorded for this clonotype. This chain joins TRBV20-1 and TRBJ2-7; a weak D match, TRBD1 (6 bases). The length of the CDR3 is 15 residues. V was pared by 1 base and J by 3 bases, with 16 bases between. Germline V lookup: CDR1 DFQATT, CDR2 SNEGSKA (reference sequence). The CDR3 reads CSARAQEGGFYEQYF. The CDR3 bases are TGCAGTGCTAGAGCTCAGGAAGGGGGATTCTACGAGCAGTACTTC.

As regards this clonotype: This clone may be a read error of a much larger clone one base away. A read error is likely, as this CDR3 ends without the conserved phenylalanine or tryptophan. The V and J genes are TRBV7-2 and TRBJ2-3; D unclear. This CDR3 comprises 13 residues. Germline CDR1 SGHTA, CDR2 FQGNSA. V lost 4 bases to trimming and J lost 4 bases, with 9 bases between them. The CDR3 loop reads CASSSIAADTQYL. For the CDR3, the DNA is TGTGCCAGCAGCTCTATTGCCGCAGATACGCAGTATTTG.

Points on this clonotype: A much bigger clone sits one base away, suggesting this may be a read error. J is TRBJ2-7 and V is TRBV10-1; D call uncertain. The CDR3 runs to 10 residues. Per the germline V gene, CDR1 is WNHNN and CDR2 is SYGVQD (reference sequence). DNA of the CDR3: TGCGCCAGCAATGGGTACGGGCAGTACTTC. Encoded protein: CASNGYGQYF.

The chain links TRBV11-2 to TRBJ1-2; tentative D call: TRBD1 (6 bases). The CDR3 has 14 residues. Germline CDR1 SGHAT, CDR2 FQNNGV. V gave up 4 bases and J gave up 0 bases, with 9 bases separating them. This chain's CDR3 is CASSYQGSNYGYTF. CDR3 DNA sequence: TGTGCCAGCAGCTATCAGGGGTCTAACTATGGCTACACCTTC.

This clonotype was observed many times. The chain uses TRBV25-1 and TRBJ2-3, with D perhaps matching TRBD2 (6 bases). Trimming removed 5 bases from V and 2 bases from J, with 11 bases in between. This CDR3 is 14 amino acids long. Germline V gene lookup returns CDR1 MGHDK and CDR2 SYGVNS. CDR3 coding DNA: TGTGCCAGCAGTCCCTGGGACTTCACAGATACGCAGTATTTT. Translated: CASSPWDFTDTQYF.

This clonotype has ten or more counts. The V gene is TRBV2, the J gene TRBJ2-7; D is tentatively TRBD1 or TRBD2 (5 bases each). V lost 7 bases and J lost 3, with 10 bases in between. The CDR3 sequence is 12 residues long. CDR1 and CDR2 from the germline V gene are SNHLY and FYNNEI. DNA for the CDR3: TGTGCCAGCACCCGGGACGGCTACGAGCAGTACTTC. Protein: CASTRDGYEQYF.

On this clonotype: A much larger clone is a single base away; this may be a read error. The genes are TRBV4-3 and TRBJ2-7; weak D call: TRBD2 (6 bases). Germline CDR1 is LGHNA and CDR2 is YSLEER. The CDR3 has 16 amino acids. Deletions cut 0 bases from V and 0 bases from J, with 12 bases between. CDR3 protein: CASSQDLGGVSYEQYF. For the CDR3, the DNA is TGCGCCAGCAGCCAAGATTTGGGCGGGGTCTCCTACGAGCAGTACTTC.

This clonotype was recorded at least ten times. The chain carries TRBV28 and TRBJ2-4; TRBD2 might be the D (5 bases). The CDR3 spans 15 residues. The V gene's germline CDR1 is MDHEN and CDR2 SYDVKM. Deletions cut 2 bases from V and 3 bases from J, with 11 bases between. The CDR3 spells CASSLRGLDKNIQYF. CDR3 nucleotides: TGTGCCAGCAGTTTAAGAGGACTGGACAAAAACATTCAGTACTTC.

This clonotype was seen only once. This may come from a read error, since a much larger clone is one base off. A read error is likely, as this CDR3 ends without the conserved phenylalanine or tryptophan. The rearrangement joins TRBV5-1 to TRBJ2-7, with D uncertain. CDR3 length: 11 amino acids. Germline assignment: CDR1 SGHRS and CDR2 YFSETQ. Trimming took off 3 bases at V and 7 bases at J, with 8 bases between the two ends. CDR3 DNA sequence: TGCGCCAGCAGCTCCCAGGAGGAGCAGTACCTC. It specifies CASSSQEEQYL.

Concerning this clonotype itself: A much larger clone lies a single base off, so this may be a read error. This chain uses TRBV6-5 with TRBJ2-1; D is undetermined. The CDR3 loop spans 12 amino acids. Germline CDR1 is MNHEY and CDR2 is SVGAGI. Trimming removed 5 bases at V and 7 bases at J, with 9 bases between. The CDR3 loop reads CASSRHGNEQFF. The CDR3 DNA reads TGTGCCAGCAGTAGACATGGAAATGAGCAGTTCTTC.

This clonotype has at least ten counts. V is TRBV19 and J is TRBJ2-3; the D gene is possibly TRBD2 (5 bases). This CDR3 contains 12 residues. Germline V lookup: CDR1 LNHDA, CDR2 SQIVND (reference sequence). The V end lost 7 bases, the J end lost 4 bases, and 9 bases lay between the germline ends. This CDR3 reads CASMAGPDTQYF. The CDR3 nucleotides are TGTGCCAGTATGGCGGGTCCAGATACGCAGTATTTT.